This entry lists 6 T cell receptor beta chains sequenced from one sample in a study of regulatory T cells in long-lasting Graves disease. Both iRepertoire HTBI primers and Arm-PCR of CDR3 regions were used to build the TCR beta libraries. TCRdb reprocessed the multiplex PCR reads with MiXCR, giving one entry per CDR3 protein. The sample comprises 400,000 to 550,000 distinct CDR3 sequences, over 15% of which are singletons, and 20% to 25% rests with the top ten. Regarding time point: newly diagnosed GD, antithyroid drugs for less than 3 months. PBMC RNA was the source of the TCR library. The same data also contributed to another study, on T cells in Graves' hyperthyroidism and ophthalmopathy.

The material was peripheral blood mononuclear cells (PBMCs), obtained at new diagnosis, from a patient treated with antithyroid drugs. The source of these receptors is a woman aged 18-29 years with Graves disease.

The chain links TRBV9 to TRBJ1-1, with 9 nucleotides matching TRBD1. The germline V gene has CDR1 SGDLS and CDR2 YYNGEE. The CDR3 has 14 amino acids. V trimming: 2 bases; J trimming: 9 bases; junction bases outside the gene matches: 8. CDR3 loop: CASSVGQGYSKAFF. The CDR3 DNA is TGTGCCAGCAGCGTGGGACAGGGATATTCTAAAGCTTTCTTT. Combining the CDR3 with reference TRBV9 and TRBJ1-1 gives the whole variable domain DSGVTQTPKHLITATGQRVTLRCSPRSGDLSVYWYQQSLDQGLQFLIQYYNGEERAKGNILERFSAQQFPDLHSELNLSSLELGDSALYFCASSVGQGYSKAFFGQGTRLTVV.

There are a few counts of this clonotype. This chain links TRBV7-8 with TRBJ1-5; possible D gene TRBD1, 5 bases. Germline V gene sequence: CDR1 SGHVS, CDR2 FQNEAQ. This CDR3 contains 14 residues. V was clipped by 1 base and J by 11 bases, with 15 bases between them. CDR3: CASSLGAPTGAQHF. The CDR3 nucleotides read TGTGCCAGCAGCTTAGGAGCCCCCACAGGAGCCCAGCATTTT.

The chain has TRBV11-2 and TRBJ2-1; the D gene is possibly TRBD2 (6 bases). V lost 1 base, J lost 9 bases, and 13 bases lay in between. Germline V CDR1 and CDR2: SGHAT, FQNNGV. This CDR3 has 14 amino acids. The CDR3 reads CASSLVVEGSEQFF. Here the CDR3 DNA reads TGTGCCAGCAGCTTAGTTGTGGAGGGGTCTGAGCAGTTCTTC.

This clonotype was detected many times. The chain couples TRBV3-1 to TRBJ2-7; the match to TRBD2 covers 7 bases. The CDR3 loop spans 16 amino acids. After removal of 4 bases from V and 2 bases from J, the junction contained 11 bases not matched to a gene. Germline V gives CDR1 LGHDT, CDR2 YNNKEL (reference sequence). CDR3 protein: CASSPMGRGLAYEQYF. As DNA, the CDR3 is TGTGCCAGCAGCCCCATGGGGAGGGGATTGGCCTACGAGCAGTACTTC.

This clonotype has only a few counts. The CDR3 sequence is CASTEAVIGNQPQHF. The CDR3 nucleotides read TGTGCCAGCACCGAGGCCGTTATAGGCAATCAGCCCCAGCATTTT. The J gene is TRBJ1-5, the V gene TRBV2; no clear D gene. Germline CDR1 is SNHLY and CDR2 is FYNNEI. This CDR3 is built from 15 residues. V lost 7 bases and J lost 2, with 15 bases in between.

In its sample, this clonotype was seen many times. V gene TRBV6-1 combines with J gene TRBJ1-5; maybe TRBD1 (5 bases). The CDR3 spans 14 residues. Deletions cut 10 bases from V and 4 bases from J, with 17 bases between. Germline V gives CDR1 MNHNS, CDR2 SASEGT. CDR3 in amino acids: CATSRGNQNQPQHF. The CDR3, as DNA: TGTGCCACCTCAAGGGGAAATCAAAATCAGCCCCAGCATTTT.